The clone carrying this T cell receptor (beta chain) was seen at least ten times. Its antigen is unknown. TCR beta libraries were built with iRepertoire HTBI primers and Arm-PCR of CDR3 regions. Methods used by the authors: The study identified more than 55 TRBV and 13 to 15 TRBJ segments across samples. TCRdb redid the calling of the multiplex PCR reads with MiXCR, one entry per CDR3 protein. TCRdb, not the original authors, processed these V and J calls. The sample shows about 400,000 distinct CDR3 sequences, 15% to 19% of them seen only once. This specimen belongs to a study of regulatory T cells in long-lasting Graves disease. Regarding the study as a whole: Exclusively peripheral blood, rather than thyroid tissue, was studied. Newly diagnosed Graves' patients had higher TCR diversity than persistent ones.

Germline V gene sequence: CDR1 SGHAT, CDR2 FQNNGV. The CDR3 has 14 amino acids. Trimming cost V 7 bases and J 8 bases; bases outside gene matches: 8. Time point indicated: newly diagnosed GD, antithyroid drugs for less than 3 months. PBMCs provided the RNA from which the TCR library was made. This sequence originates from a female donor with Graves disease. This specimen consisted of peripheral blood mononuclear cells (PBMCs), obtained at new diagnosis, from a patient treated with antithyroid drugs. The chain uses TRBV11-2 and TRBJ2-1; 10 bases are shared with TRBD2. This CDR3 is CASMERGGPDEQFF. The CDR3 nucleotides are TGTGCCAGCATGGAGCGGGGGGGCCCTGATGAGCAGTTCTTC.